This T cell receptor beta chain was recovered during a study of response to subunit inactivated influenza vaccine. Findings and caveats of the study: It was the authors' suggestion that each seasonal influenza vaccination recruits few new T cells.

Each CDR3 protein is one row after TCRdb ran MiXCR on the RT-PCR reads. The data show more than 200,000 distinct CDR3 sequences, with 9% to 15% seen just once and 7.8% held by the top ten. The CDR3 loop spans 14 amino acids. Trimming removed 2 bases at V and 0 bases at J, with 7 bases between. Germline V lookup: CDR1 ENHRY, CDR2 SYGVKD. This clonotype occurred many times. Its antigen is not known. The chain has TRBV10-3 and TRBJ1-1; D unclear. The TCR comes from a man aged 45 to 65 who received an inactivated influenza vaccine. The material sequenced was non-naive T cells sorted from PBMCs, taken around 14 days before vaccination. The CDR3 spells CAISEGKVNTEAFF. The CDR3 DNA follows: TGTGCCATCAGTGAGGGAAAAGTGAACACTGAAGCTTTCTTT.